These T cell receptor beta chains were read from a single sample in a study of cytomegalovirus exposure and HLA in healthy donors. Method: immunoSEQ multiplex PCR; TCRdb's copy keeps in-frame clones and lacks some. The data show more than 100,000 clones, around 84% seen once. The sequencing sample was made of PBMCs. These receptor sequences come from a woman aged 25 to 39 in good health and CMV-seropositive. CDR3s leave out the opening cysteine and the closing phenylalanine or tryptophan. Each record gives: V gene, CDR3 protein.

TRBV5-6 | ASSPLSGKYYEQY
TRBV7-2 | ASSLARKKTEAF
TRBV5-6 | ASNPKGGNTIY
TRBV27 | ASRPGQEVGEQF
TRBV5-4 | ASSLTSGGLQETQY
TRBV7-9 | ASSAYRGLLEPQY
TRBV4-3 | ASSPHREAGYNEQF
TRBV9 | ASTNGGALNEQF
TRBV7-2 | ASSLSGTGLREQY
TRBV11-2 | ASRLEYTGGQETQY
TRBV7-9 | SSRLDTGQGGTEAF
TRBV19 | ASRVTGGIYGYT
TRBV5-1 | ASSLSGALSGNTIY
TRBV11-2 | ASSPRTAGVVPGELF
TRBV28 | ASTRGVGETQY
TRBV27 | ASSLDQGASDTQY
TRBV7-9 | ASSFPGLAGGSTGELF
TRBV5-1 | ASSLDGASGNTIY
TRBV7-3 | ASSPFPGGAREQY
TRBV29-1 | SVRDNTDTQY
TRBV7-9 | ASSDLQGYTEAF
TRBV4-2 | ASSPHEGEGPGELF
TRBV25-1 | ASRPRERLKWVGNEQF
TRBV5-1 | ASSPTGGNSNQPQH
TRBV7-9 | ASSFRGGQGEAF
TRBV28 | ASSLVGQGHGYT
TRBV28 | ASNRDRVLGNSPLH
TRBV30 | AWQGSRFSYEQY
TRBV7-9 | ASSLPRKNYNEQF
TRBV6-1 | ASRIAGSNTEAF
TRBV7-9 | ASSETQNTEAF
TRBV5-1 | ASSLDRAVRGNTIY
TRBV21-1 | ARVPGQDYGYT
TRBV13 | ASSTKFPRDLQETQY
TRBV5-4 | ASSLAYEQY
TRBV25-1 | ASSGAGVSYEQY
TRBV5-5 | ASSLGEGDYEQY
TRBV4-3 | ASSHRYSGGGSDTQY
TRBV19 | ASSPRGGPSSYNEQF
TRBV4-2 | ASSQTLGGGLGGQPQH
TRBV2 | ASTLNVANTEAF
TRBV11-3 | ASSQKSGVTGELF
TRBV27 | ASSLFLDEGGSDTQY
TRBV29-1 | SVAGQNQETQY
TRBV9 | ASSTVSGYT
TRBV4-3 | ASSQDSARGAYEQY
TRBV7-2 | ASSLSTGGGYGYT
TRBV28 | ASSFPRPGQGFGSYGYT